The sequence of this T cell receptor beta chain was determined in a study of blood T cells in healthy people across ages. Turning to the study itself: When template switching was applied, about one barcoded beta molecule was captured per two T cells. Study results and caveats: The fall in TCR beta diversity per million T cells was roughly linear with age. The study regarded diversity estimates from one million T cells as underestimates.

Using a J-beta primer mix together with a sample-barcoded 5' primer, a second PCR was run for roughly 6 to 12 cycles. TCRdb processed the 5' RACE reads anew with MiXCR; each CDR3 protein has one entry. The repertoire holds 1.5 million to 2 million distinct CDR3 sequences, with about 28% as singletons. About this clonotype: What it recognizes is unknown.

This CDR3 spans 12 amino acids. Trimming removed 10 bases at V and 7 bases at J, with 15 bases between. CDR1 and CDR2 from the germline V gene are SNHLY and FYNNEI. This clonotype was sampled from a woman aged 25 to 45 in good health. The sample comprised blood. The chain carries TRBV2 and TRBJ2-3; the D is unclear. Here the CDR3 DNA reads TGTGCCACAACCTCGGAGAGGTATACGCAGTATTTT. Encoded protein: CATTSERYTQYF.